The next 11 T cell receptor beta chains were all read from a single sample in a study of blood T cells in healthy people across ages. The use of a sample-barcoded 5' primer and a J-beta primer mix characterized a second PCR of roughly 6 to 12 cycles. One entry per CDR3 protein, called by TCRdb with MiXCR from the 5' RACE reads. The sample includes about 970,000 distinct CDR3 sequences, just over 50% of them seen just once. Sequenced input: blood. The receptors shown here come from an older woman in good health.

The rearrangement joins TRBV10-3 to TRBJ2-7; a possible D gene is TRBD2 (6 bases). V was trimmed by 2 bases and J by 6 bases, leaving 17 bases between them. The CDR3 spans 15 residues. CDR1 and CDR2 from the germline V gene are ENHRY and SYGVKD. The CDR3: CAISEPRERVREQYF. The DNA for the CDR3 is TGTGCCATCAGTGAGCCCCGGGAGAGGGTCCGCGAGCAGTACTTC.

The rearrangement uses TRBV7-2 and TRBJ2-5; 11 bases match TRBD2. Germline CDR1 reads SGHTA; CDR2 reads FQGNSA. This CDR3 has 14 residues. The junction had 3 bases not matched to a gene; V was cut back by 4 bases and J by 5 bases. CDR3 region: CASSSLAGGETQYF. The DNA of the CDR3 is TGTGCCAGCAGCTCCTTAGCGGGAGGGGAGACCCAGTACTTC.

This CDR3 is CASSLSSYSGANVLTF. In DNA, the CDR3 is TGCGCCAGCAGCTTGTCCAGTTACTCTGGGGCCAACGTCCTGACTTTC. This chain links TRBV5-1 with TRBJ2-6; D uncertain. The CDR3 length is 16 residues. Germline V gives CDR1 SGHRS, CDR2 YFSETQ. V lost 1 base and J 0 bases, leaving 8 bases between the germline ends.

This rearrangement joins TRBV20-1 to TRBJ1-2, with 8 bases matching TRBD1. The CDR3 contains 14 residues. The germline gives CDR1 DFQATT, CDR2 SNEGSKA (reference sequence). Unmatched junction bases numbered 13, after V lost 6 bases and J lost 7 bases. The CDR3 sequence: CSASRRQGAGGYTF. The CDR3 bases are TGCAGTGCGTCTCGGAGGCAGGGGGCTGGTGGCTACACCTTC.

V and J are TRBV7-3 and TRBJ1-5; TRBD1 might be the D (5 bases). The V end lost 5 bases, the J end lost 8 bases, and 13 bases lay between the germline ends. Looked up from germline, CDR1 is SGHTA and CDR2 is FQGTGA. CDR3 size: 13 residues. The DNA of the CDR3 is TGTGCCAGCAGCGCCCACGTAGGGGAGCCCCAGCATTTT. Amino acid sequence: CASSAHVGEPQHF.

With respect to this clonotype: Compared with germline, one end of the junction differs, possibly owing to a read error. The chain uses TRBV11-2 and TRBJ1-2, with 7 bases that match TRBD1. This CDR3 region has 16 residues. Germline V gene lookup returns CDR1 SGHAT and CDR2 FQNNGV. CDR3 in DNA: TGTGCCAGCAGCTTACGGCGACAGGGAGTTAACTATGGCTGCACCTTC. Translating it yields CASSLRRQGVNYGCTF.

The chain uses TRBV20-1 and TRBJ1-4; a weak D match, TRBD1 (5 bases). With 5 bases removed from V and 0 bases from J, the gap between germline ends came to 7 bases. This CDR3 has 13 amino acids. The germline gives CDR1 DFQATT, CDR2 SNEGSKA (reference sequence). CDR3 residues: CSAATATNEKLFF. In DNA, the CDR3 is TGCAGTGCTGCGACAGCAACTAATGAAAAACTGTTTTTT.

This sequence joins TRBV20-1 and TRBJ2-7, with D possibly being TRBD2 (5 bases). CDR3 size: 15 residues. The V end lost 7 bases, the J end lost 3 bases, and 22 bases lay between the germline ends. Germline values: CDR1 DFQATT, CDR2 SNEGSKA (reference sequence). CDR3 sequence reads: CSVIRPGGGRYEQYF. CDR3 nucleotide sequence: TGCAGTGTCATCCGACCAGGTGGAGGTCGCTACGAGCAGTACTTC.

The CDR3 sequence is CASGGQGGYGYTF. In DNA, the CDR3 is TGTGCCAGCGGCGGACAGGGTGGATATGGCTACACCTTC. This chain uses TRBV6-5 with TRBJ1-2, with TRBD1 identical over 8 bases. CDR1 MNHEY and CDR2 SVGAGI come from the germline V gene. V was pared by 8 bases and J by 5 bases, with 7 bases of the junction left unmatched. CDR3 length: 13 residues.

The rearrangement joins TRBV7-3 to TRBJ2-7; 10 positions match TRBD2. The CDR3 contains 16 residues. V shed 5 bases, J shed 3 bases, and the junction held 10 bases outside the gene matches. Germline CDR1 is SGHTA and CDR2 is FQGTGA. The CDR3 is CASSPNSGRPNYEQYF. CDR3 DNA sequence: TGTGCCAGCAGCCCAAATAGCGGGAGGCCTAACTACGAGCAGTACTTC.

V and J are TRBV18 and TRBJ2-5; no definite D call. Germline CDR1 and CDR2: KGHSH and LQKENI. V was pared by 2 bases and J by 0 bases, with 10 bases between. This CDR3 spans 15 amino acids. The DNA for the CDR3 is TGTGCCAGCTCACCAAAGAGGATGGACCAAGAGACCCAGTACTTC. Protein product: CASSPKRMDQETQYF. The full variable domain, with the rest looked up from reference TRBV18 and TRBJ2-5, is NAGVMQNPRHLVRRRGQEARLRCSPMKGHSHVYWYRQLPEEGLKFMVYLQKENIIDESGMPKERFSAEFPKEGPSILRIQQVVRGDSAAYFCASSPKRMDQETQYFGPGTRLLVL.